This TCR beta chain is drawn from a study of T cells in narcolepsy. The assay was immunoSEQ multiplex PCR, and TCRdb's table has in-frame clones only and misses some. The sample shows about 25,000 clones, around four fifths of them seen only once. The CDR3 length is 15 residues. CDR1 and CDR2 (germline): MNHNS, SASEGT. Trimming took off 8 bases at V and 4 bases at J, with 20 bases between the two ends. The receptor's source is a human donor with narcolepsy. The sequenced material came from CD45RA- memory CD4+ T cells from PBMCs. The chain couples TRBV6-1 to TRBJ1-2, with unresolved D. CDR3 residues: CASLGITPERYGYTF. In DNA, the CDR3 is TGTGCCAGCCTAGGAATAACCCCGGAGCGCTATGGCTACACCTTC.